This T cell receptor beta chain was identified in a study of T-cell reconstitution after alpha-beta-depleted transplantation in children. The CDR3 has 13 residues. Deletions cut 6 bases from V and 6 bases from J, with 11 bases between. Germline CDR1 and CDR2: SGHTA and FQGNSA. TCRbeta library construction was performed incorporating unique molecular identifiers. MiXCR, applied by TCRdb to the PCR reads, yields one record per CDR3 protein. The sample has about 480,000 distinct CDR3 sequences, around 12% seen once. The receptor was derived from a human donor who donated a stem cell graft to a child with combined immunodeficiency. V and J are TRBV7-2 and TRBJ2-2; D is perhaps TRBD1 (6 bases). Sequencing used PBMCs from the stem cell graft donor, obtained from the stem cell graft. CDR3 nucleotides: TGTGCCAGCAGAAGGACAGTTGCCGGGGAGCTGTTTTTT. Protein: CASRRTVAGELFF.